This T cell receptor beta chain was captured in a study of T cell responses to AZD1222 COVID-19 vaccine (dated by TCRdb to 2020 to 2023). At the level of the whole study: TCR sequencing covered 233 trial participants: roughly 200 given two doses of AZD1222 and some 25 given two doses of MenACWY control vaccine. Enrollment into the trials was organized by age into subgroups of 18-55, 56-69 and 70-plus years, and those subgroups contained roughly 160, 29 and 62 TCR-sequenced participants, respectively. The paper as a whole reports these results and caveats: Reportedly, close to half of the unique spike-specific TCRs recognized epitopes lying outside the regions that are mutated in the B.1.351 and B.1.1.7 variants. The 56-69-year group was small, and its depth increase did not reach significance, likely because of low power. Because no samples from the day 14 peak response were available, repertoires could be characterized only after the peak T cell response. Conclusions about previously exposed vaccinees are limited because only a handful of AZD1222 recipients were SARS-CoV-2 seropositive at baseline. The whole spike protein was spanned by vaccine-associated CD4 TCRs, and dominant responses were seen in regions 160-218 and 743-854. After two AZD1222 doses, spike-specific TCR breadth and depth were significantly higher than at day 0 and than in MenACWY recipients. Participants were mostly white British and included more females than males, and it was suggested by the authors that clonal diversity may have been underestimated.

Its CDR3 holds 12 amino acids, cysteine through phenylalanine. Just the 36-base CDR3 DNA is kept, in frame starting at base 1. The germline V gene provides CDR1 MNHEY and CDR2 SVGEGT. V is pruned by 5 bases and J by 5 bases, leaving 2 bases of the junction without a gene match. Regarding this clone: The antigen it recognizes is unknown. Base quality data are lacking; no much larger clone is found one base away.

The CDR3 regions of human TCRbeta chains were analyzed by immunosequencing. For the original study's pipeline: Repertoire TCRs were matched against a reference library of SARS-CoV-2-specific TCRs generated with the MIRA antigen-specificity platform. Breadth was defined as the fraction of unique TCRs that were SARS-CoV-2-associated, and depth was defined as the fraction of total T cells that were SARS-CoV-2-associated. Using the MIRA data, every spike-specific TCR was mapped to the spike region that the TCR reacted to and assigned to either a CD4 or a CD8 class. Log10-transformed breadth and depth values were compared by one-way ANOVA with Sidak's multiple comparisons tests. TCRdb took over this immuneACCESS table, retaining in-frame rearrangements with V and J assigned. Such tables are incomplete; in checked studies, under half of the missing clones stem from an unresolved V gene, and the remainder is unexplained. The V and J calls and clone size are taken from that table; D and trimming were inferred from the DNA. The sample has about 90,000 clones on record, around 88% of them singletons. 9% to 12% of the sample is held by the ten biggest clonotypes.

The sample's time point label, decoded: baseline before first vaccination. The treatment or condition label, as the study defines it: meningococcal conjugate vaccine given as trial control. The vaccinee samples were drawn from two UK trials, COV001 and COV002, one of which was a single-blind randomized controlled phase 2/3 trial testing AZD1222 (ChAdOx1 nCoV-19) in healthy adults. For TCRbeta chain sequencing, PBMC samples from trial participants were taken at day 0 and at day 28 after the second dose. The TCR was taken from an adult in good health. The source material was peripheral blood, sampled on day 0 of MenACWY control vaccination. Recombination joined TRBV6-2 or TRBV6-3 with TRBJ1-1; 7 bases in between match TRBD1. In nucleotides, the sequence is TGTGCCAGCAGTATCAGGGGGACTGAAGCTTTCTTT. Its translation reads: CASSIRGTEAFF.